This TCR beta chain derives from a study of T cell responses to AZD1222 COVID-19 vaccine. Whole-study results and caveats: Among vaccine-associated CD4 TCRs, coverage spanned spike, with dominance at 160-218 and 743-854.

Produced via immunoSEQ multiplex PCR; TCRdb's table is partial and in-frame only. Among approximately 79,000 clones listed, around 85% were seen once. Turning to this clone: Its cognate antigen is unknown.

The origin of this receptor is an adult in good health. This sample comprised peripheral blood, obtained on day 0 of AZD1222 vaccination.

CDR3 bases: TGTGCCAGCAGCTTAAGGGCAGGGGCTAATGAAAAACTGTTTTTT. This translates into CASSLRAGANEKLFF. The chain carries TRBV7-3 and TRBJ1-4; possibly TRBD1 for D (6 bases). Between the trimmed V and J ends, which lost 1 base and 3 bases, there was a span of 9 bases. CDR3 size: 15 residues. Germline CDR1 and CDR2: SGHTA and FQGTGA.